What follows is one T cell receptor beta chain and its context. Its antigen is not identified. The CDR3 has 15 residues. The V segment lost 5 bases and the J segment 2 bases; nucleotides outside the gene matches: 5. Germline CDR1 is SEHNR and CDR2 is FQNEAQ (reference sequence). The sample comes from a study of T cell responses to AZD1222 COVID-19 vaccine. Produced via immunoSEQ multiplex PCR; TCRdb's table is partial and in-frame only. Altogether more than 95,000 clones are present, 88% being singletons, with the ten largest covering about 4.7%. General observations from the study: Repertoires in all cases were sampled only once the peak T cell response had passed. White British donors predominated, females outnumbered males, and clonal diversity was possibly underestimated. Spike was spanned by vaccine-associated CD4 TCRs, with dominance at 160-218 and 743-854.

Sequenced here: peripheral blood, sampled on day 0 of AZD1222 vaccination. This sequence joins TRBV7-9 and TRBJ2-3; the match to TRBD2 covers 9 bases. The sequence came from an adult in good health. The CDR3 region has the DNA TGTGCCAGCAGCCCTTTAGCGGGGGCCACAGATACGCAGTATTTT. Encoded protein: CASSPLAGATDTQYF. Variable domain in full (rest from reference TRBV7-9 and TRBJ2-3): DTGVSQNPRHKITKRGQNVTFRCDPISEHNRLYWYRQTLGQGPEFLTYFQNEAQLEKSRLLSDRFSAERPKGSFSTLEIQRTEQGDSAMYLCASSPLAGATDTQYFGPGTRLTVL.